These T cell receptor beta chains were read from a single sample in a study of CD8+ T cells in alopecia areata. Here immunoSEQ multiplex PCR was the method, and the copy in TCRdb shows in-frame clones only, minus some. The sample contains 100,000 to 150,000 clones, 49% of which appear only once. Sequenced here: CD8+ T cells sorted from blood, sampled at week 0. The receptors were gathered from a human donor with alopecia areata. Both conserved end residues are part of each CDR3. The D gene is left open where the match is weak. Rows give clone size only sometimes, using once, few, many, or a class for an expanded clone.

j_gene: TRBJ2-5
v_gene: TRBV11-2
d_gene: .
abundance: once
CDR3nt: TGTGCCAGCAGCTTAGATGGGGAGGCCCAAGAGACCCAGTACTTC
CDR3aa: CASSLDGEAQETQYF

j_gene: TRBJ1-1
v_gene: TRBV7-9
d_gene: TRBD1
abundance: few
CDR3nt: TGTGCCAGCAGCTTAGGCGGGGGCAGGGGGAGTACTGAAGCTTTCTTT
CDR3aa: CASSLGGGRGSTEAFF

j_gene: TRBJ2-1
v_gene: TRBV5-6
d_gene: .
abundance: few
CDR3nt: TGTGCCAGCAGCTTGGGTTCTGACAATGAGCAGTTCTTC
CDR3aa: CASSLGSDNEQFF

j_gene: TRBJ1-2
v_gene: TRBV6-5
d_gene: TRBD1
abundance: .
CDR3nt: TGTGCCAGCGGGGACAGGGGATCCTATGGCTACACCTTC
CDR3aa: CASGDRGSYGYTF

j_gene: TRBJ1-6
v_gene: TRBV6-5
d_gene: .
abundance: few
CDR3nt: TGTGCCAGCAGTTACGCCTCGGGTAATTCACCCCTCCACTTT
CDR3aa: CASSYASGNSPLHF

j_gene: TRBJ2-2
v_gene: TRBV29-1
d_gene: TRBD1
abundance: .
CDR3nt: TGCAGCGCAGGACAGGGTTCGAACACCGGGGAGCTGTTTTTT
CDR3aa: CSAGQGSNTGELFF

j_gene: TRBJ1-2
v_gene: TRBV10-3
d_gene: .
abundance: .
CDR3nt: TGTGCCATCAGTGTCTCAAGCTATGGCTACACCTTC
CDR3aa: CAISVSSYGYTF

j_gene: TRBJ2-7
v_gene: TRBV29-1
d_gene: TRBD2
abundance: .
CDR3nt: TGCAGCGTTGAGGGACCTAGCGGGGCCGCTACCTACGAGCAGTACTTC
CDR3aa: CSVEGPSGAATYEQYF

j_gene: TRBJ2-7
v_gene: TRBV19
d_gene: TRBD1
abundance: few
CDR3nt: TGTGCCAGTAGTAAGGGGGCTTACTACGAGCAGTACTTC
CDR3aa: CASSKGAYYEQYF

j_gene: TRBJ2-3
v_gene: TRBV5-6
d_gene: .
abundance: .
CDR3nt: TGTGCCAGCAGCTGGGGCGGTACTCGGGATACGCAGTATTTT
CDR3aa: CASSWGGTRDTQYF

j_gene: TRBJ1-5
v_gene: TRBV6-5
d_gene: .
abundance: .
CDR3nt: TGTGCCAGCAGTCCGGGGGGCGCCAATCAGCCCCAGCATTTT
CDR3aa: CASSPGGANQPQHF

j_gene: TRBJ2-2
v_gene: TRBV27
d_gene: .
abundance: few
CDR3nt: TGTGCCAGCAGTTTAGAGGGGATCGGGGAGCTGTTTTTT
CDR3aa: CASSLEGIGELFF

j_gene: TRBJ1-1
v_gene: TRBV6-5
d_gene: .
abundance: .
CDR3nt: TGTGCCAGCAGTTACTCGCTGGACACTGAAGCTTTCTTT
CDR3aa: CASSYSLDTEAFF

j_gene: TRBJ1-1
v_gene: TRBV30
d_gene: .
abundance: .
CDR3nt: TGTGCCGGCGCCAGGGACACTGAAGCTTTCTTT
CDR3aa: CAGARDTEAFF

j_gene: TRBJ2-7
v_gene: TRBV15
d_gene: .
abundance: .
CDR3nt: TGTGCCACCAGCAGAGGACGGCCTCTAGAGCAGTACTTC
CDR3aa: CATSRGRPLEQYF

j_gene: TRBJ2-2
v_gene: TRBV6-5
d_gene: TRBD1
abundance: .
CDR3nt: TGTGCCAGCAGTACAGGGGCGAACACCGGGGAGCTGTTTTTT
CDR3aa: CASSTGANTGELFF

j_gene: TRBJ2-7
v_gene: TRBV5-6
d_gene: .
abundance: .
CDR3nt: TGTGCCAGCAGCTTGTACGACGGACCCTCCTACGAGCAGTACTTC
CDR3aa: CASSLYDGPSYEQYF

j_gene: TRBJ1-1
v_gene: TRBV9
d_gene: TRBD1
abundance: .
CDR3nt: TGTGCCAGCAGCCCCGGACAGGGGGCTTTAGGCACTGAAGCTTTCTTT
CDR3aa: CASSPGQGALGTEAFF

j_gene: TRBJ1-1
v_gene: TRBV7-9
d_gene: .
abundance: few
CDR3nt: TGTGCCAGCAGCTTAGGTCCGGGGCCGACTGAAGCTTTCTTT
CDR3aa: CASSLGPGPTEAFF

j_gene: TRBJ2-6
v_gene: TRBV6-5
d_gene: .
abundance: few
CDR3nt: TGTGCCAGCAGTTACTCGGCCTCTGGGGCCAACGTCCTGACTTTC
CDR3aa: CASSYSASGANVLTF

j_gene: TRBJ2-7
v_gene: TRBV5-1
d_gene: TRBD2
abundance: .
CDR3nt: TGCGCCAGCAGGAGGCAGGGAGGGGACGAGCAGTACTTC
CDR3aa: CASRRQGGDEQYF

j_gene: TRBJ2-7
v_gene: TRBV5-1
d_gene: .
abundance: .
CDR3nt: TGCGCCAGCAGAGGGGATGGCTCCTACGAGCAGTACTTC
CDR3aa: CASRGDGSYEQYF

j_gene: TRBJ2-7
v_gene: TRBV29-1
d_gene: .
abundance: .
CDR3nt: TGCAGCGTTGAGGACTCGGAATACGAGCAGTACTTC
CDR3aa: CSVEDSEYEQYF

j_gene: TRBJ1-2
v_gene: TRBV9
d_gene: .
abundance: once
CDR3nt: TGTGCCAGCAGCGTAGGGGGAATACCTAACTATGGCTACACCTTC
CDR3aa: CASSVGGIPNYGYTF

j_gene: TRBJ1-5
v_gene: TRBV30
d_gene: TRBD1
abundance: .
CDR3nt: TGTGCCTGGAATCAAGGGACAGGGGGCAATCAGCCCCAGCATTTT
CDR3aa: CAWNQGTGGNQPQHF

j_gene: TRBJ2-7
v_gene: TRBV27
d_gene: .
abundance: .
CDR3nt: TGTGCCAGCAGTTCCCCAGAAGCCTACGAGCAGTACTTC
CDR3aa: CASSSPEAYEQYF

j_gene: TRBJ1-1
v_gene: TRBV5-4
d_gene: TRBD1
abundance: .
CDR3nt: TGTGCCAGCAGCAGACCCAAGGACAGGGGCACTGAAGCTTTCTTT
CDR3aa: CASSRPKDRGTEAFF

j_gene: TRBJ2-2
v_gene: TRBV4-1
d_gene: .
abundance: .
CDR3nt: TGCGCCAGCAGCCCCGGGACGGCCACCGGGGAGCTGTTTTTT
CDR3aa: CASSPGTATGELFF

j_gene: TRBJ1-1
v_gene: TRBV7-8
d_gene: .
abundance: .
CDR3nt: TGTGCCAGCAGCTTAGGGGCCACTGAAGCTTTCTTT
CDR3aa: CASSLGATEAFF